This passage covers 17 T cell receptor beta chains from one sample sequenced in a study of control samples from healthy donors and cancer patients. Profiled with immunoSEQ multiplex PCR; TCRdb holds only in-frame clones, not every one. The sample carries around 140,000 clones, around 92% recorded once. The material sequenced was blood. The receptors here all came from a woman aged 45-65 years in good health.

V and J are TRBV13 and TRBJ1-2; 9 bases map to TRBD1. The CDR3 loop spans 17 amino acids. Per the germline V gene, CDR1 is PRHDT and CDR2 is FYEKMQ (reference sequence). V trimming: 5 bases; J trimming: 6 bases; junction bases outside the gene matches: 16. CDR3 nucleotides: TGTGCCAGCAGCCACGGGACAGGGCCCCTAATATCTCATGGCTACACCTTC. Amino acid sequence: CASSHGTGPLISHGYTF.

Comments on this clone: This CDR3 is also generated by other DNA sequences in the sample. The CDR3 DNA sequence: TGTGCCAGCAGCTTAGGACGGGGTCAGCCCCAGCATTTT. This gives the protein CASSLGRGQPQHF. This sequence joins TRBV13 and TRBJ1-5; D is undetermined. CDR1 and CDR2 (germline): PRHDT, FYEKMQ (reference sequence). Trimming removed 0 bases at V and 6 bases at J, with 6 bases between. The CDR3 loop spans 13 amino acids.

The DNA for the CDR3 is TGTGCCATTACCCCTGACGGAAACACTGAAGCTTTCTTT. This translates into CAITPDGNTEAFF. V and J are TRBV10-3 and TRBJ1-1; no clear D gene. This CDR3 is built from 13 residues. Trimming left V 9 bases short and J 2 bases short, with 13 bases between. CDR1 and CDR2 (germline): ENHRY, SYGVKD.

This clone was picked up a small number of times. The chain combines TRBV5-1 with TRBJ1-2, with D unresolved. Germline lookup yields CDR1 SGHRS and CDR2 YFSETQ. This CDR3 spans 13 amino acids. V gave up 5 bases and J gave up 4 bases, with 12 bases separating them. As DNA, the CDR3 is TGCGCCAGCAGGTGGACGACTTCCTATGGCTACACCTTC. This encodes CASRWTTSYGYTF.

The genes are TRBV11-1 and TRBJ1-2; 7 nucleotides agree with TRBD1. This CDR3 contains 16 residues. The germline V gene encodes CDR1 SGHAT and CDR2 FQDESV (reference sequence). V lost 2 bases to trimming and J lost 3 bases; unmatched junction nucleotides: 9. Written as DNA, the CDR3 is TGTGCCAGCAGCTTAATCCGACAGGGCCGGGACTATGGCTACACCTTC. This encodes CASSLIRQGRDYGYTF. Looking up the rest from reference TRBV11-1 and TRBJ1-2 gives the full variable domain: EAEVAQSPRYKITEKSQAVAFWCDPISGHATLYWYRQILGQGPELLVQFQDESVVDDSQLPKDRFSAERLKGVDSTLKIQPAELGDSAMYLCASSLIRQGRDYGYTFGSGTRLTVV.

This chain uses TRBV2 with TRBJ2-7; maybe TRBD2 (6 bases). The V and J ends lost 6 bases and 4 bases respectively, with 13 bases between them. Per germline, CDR1 SNHLY and CDR2 FYNNEI. This CDR3 is built from 13 residues. The CDR3 spells CASSAGSKYEQYF. DNA for the CDR3: TGTGCCAGCAGCGCCGGGAGCAAATACGAGCAGTACTTC.

The chain's CDR3 is CASSYSNPQGYTF. The DNA for the CDR3 is TGTGCCAGCAGTTACTCGAACCCTCAGGGCTACACCTTC. V and J are TRBV6-2 or TRBV6-3 and TRBJ1-2; D not certain. Germline V CDR1 and CDR2: MNHEY, SVGEGT. V shed 0 bases and J shed 8 bases, with 10 bases lying between them. The CDR3 spans 13 residues.

In DNA, the CDR3 is TGTGCCAGCAGCTTAGTAGCCGTGAACACTGAAGCTTTCTTT. Encoded protein: CASSLVAVNTEAFF. V and J are TRBV7-9 and TRBJ1-1; D is unresolved. Trimming cost V 1 base and J 0 bases, with 6 bases left between them. CDR1 SEHNR and CDR2 FQNEAQ come from the germline V gene (reference sequence). The CDR3 loop spans 14 amino acids. Looking up the rest from reference TRBV7-9 and TRBJ1-1 gives the full variable domain: DTGVSQNPRHKITKRGQNVTFRCDPISEHNRLYWYRQTLGQGPEFLTYFQNEAQLEKSRLLSDRFSAERPKGSFSTLEIQRTEQGDSAMYLCASSLVAVNTEAFFGQGTRLTVV.

The CDR3 region has the DNA TGCGCCAGCTCCTGGGAGGGACAGGGAAGGATCGGCTCTGGAAACACCATATATTTT. The encoded protein is CASSWEGQGRIGSGNTIYF. This chain joins TRBV5-1 and TRBJ1-3; 9 positions match TRBD1. V gave up 7 bases and J gave up 0 bases; unmatched junction bases: 17. This CDR3 comprises 19 residues. CDR1 and CDR2 (germline): SGHRS, YFSETQ.

The chain couples TRBV19 to TRBJ2-1; 8 bases line up with TRBD1. CDR1 is LNHDA, CDR2 SQIVND, per germline (reference sequence). The CDR3 consists of 15 residues. The ends lost 10 bases at V and 0 bases at J; junction bases unmatched: 8. CDR3 in amino acids: CATSRGQVSYNEQFF. In DNA, the CDR3 is TGTGCCACGTCAAGGGGACAGGTCTCCTACAATGAGCAGTTCTTC.

The V and J genes are TRBV3-1 (or the pseudogene TRBV3-2) and TRBJ2-7; 11 bases are a match to TRBD2. Germline assignment: CDR1 LGHDT and CDR2 YNNKEL (reference sequence). With V trimmed by 6 bases and J by 2 bases, 3 bases remained unmatched. CDR3 length: 14 amino acids. CDR3 in amino acids: CASRHSGGAYEQYF. In DNA, the CDR3 is TGTGCCAGCAGGCATAGCGGGGGGGCCTACGAGCAGTACTTC.

The chain employs TRBV12-5 and TRBJ1-5; weak D call: TRBD1 (5 bases). V lost 5 bases to trimming and J lost 6 bases, with 20 bases between them. The germline V gene has CDR1 LGHNT and CDR2 FRNRAP. The CDR3 totals 16 residues. The CDR3 DNA sequence: TGTGCTAGTGGTGTCCATTCAGGGACGCGGGGTCAGCCCCAGCATTTT. It translates to CASGVHSGTRGQPQHF.

The rearrangement links TRBV19 to TRBJ1-1, with D perhaps matching TRBD1 (5 bases). Trimming pared 5 bases from V and 5 bases from J, leaving 12 bases between. In germline, CDR1 is LNHDA, CDR2 SQIVND (reference sequence). The CDR3 runs 13 residues. The CDR3: CASSPGRGTEAFF. CDR3 nucleotides: TGTGCCAGTAGTCCAGGGAGGGGAACTGAAGCTTTCTTT. Based on the CDR3 plus reference TRBV19 and TRBJ1-1, the full variable domain is DGGITQSPKYLFRKEGQNVTLSCEQNLNHDAMYWYRQDPGQGLRLIYYSQIVNDFQKGDIAEGYSVSREKKESFPLTVTSAQKNPTAFYLCASSPGRGTEAFFGQGTRLTVV.

The CDR3 spells CASSLFRGRPYEQYF. Here the CDR3 DNA reads TGTGCCAGCAGCTTATTTCGCGGGAGACCCTACGAGCAGTACTTC. The J gene is TRBJ2-7, the V gene TRBV7-8; 7 nucleotides match TRBD2. The junction had 6 bases not matched to a gene; V was cut back by 2 bases and J by 2 bases. CDR3 length equals 15 residues. From germline, CDR1 is SGHVS and CDR2 FQNEAQ.

The chain links TRBV7-9 to TRBJ2-6, with a tentative D call TRBD2 (6 bases). Per germline, CDR1 SEHNR and CDR2 FQNEAQ (reference sequence). CDR3 length equals 18 residues. The V end lost 6 bases, the J end lost 1 base, and 19 bases lay between the germline ends. CDR3 in amino acids: CASSTPGTGTSGANVLTF. CDR3 sequence (DNA): TGTGCCAGCAGTACTCCCGGGACGGGGACTTCTGGGGCCAACGTCCTGACTTTC.

The V and J genes are TRBV4-1 and TRBJ2-3; D is uncertain. The V end lost 3 bases, the J end lost 1 base, and 8 bases lay between the germline ends. CDR3 length: 14 residues. The germline CDR1 and CDR2 sequences are MGHRA and YSYEKL. The chain's CDR3 is CASSQPARTDTQYF. The CDR3 DNA reads as TGCGCCAGCAGCCAGCCCGCTCGCACAGATACGCAGTATTTT.

In its sample, this clone was seen many times. The V gene is TRBV5-4, the J gene TRBJ2-3; 12 bases are a match to TRBD1. V lost 4 bases, J lost 0 bases, and 6 bases stayed unmatched. Germline V gene data show CDR1 as SGHNT and CDR2 as YYREEE (reference sequence). This CDR3 has 17 residues. The CDR3 nucleotides read TGTGCCAGCAGCACCCCGGGACAGGGGGCGAGCACAGATACGCAGTATTTT. Translated, it gives CASSTPGQGASTDTQYF.